The T cell receptor (beta chain) under discussion was sequenced for a study of blood T cell repertoires in COVID-19. As for the study in general: Sites across the United States, Italy and Spain contributed samples from acute and convalescent COVID-19. Sources were T cells, B-cell-depleted T cells, or PBMCs; the material itself was cDNA or gDNA.

Patients from Seattle were sampled longitudinally, starting during active infection. Germline V lookup: CDR1 SGHKS, CDR2 YYEKEE (reference sequence). Deletions cut 5 bases from V and 2 bases from J, with 17 bases between. The length of the CDR3 is 15 residues. Original data processing: Estimated nucleated cell counts came from reference gene primer amplification. Sequencing was performed with immunoSEQ multiplex PCR; in TCRdb, only in-frame clones are kept and a portion is missing. V, J and clone size derive from that table, while D and trimming were established from the DNA sequence. The sample gives around 140,000 clones, approximately 90% of which show up once; 2.5% to 3% is in the top ten.

V is TRBV5-5 and J is TRBJ2-7, with D possibly TRBD1 on 5 matching bases. The sequenced sample was peripheral blood. The receptor's source is a human donor with COVID-19, enrolled during active disease. The donor label of this sample is uncertain. The DNA of the CDR3 is TGTGCCAGCAGTCCAGACAGCCCGATAGCCTACGAGCAGTACTTC. Protein: CASSPDSPIAYEQYF.